Following are 23 T cell receptor beta chains from one sample sequenced in a study of cytomegalovirus exposure and HLA in healthy donors (dated by TCRdb to 2016 to 2017). Receptor libraries were prepared by the immunoSEQ multiplex PCR assay. A mixture of 60 forward primers for TCR Vbeta segments and 13 reverse primers for TCR Jbeta segments was used in the multiplex PCR. TCRdb retrieved this table from immuneACCESS and kept in-frame rearrangements only. Not all clones are present; in checked studies, unresolved V genes account for under half, and no reason is known for the remainder. The sample table lists 200,000 to 250,000 clones, 76% of them with a count of one. Roughly 0.6% of the sample lies in the top ten. Material: PBMCs. The receptors come from a man in his late teens or twenties in good health and CMV-seronegative.

The rearrangement links TRBV9 to TRBJ1-2; tentative D call: TRBD1 (5 bases). The V end lost 0 bases, the J end lost 8 bases, and 14 bases lay between the germline ends. Germline values: CDR1 SGDLS, CDR2 YYNGEE. This CDR3 is 14 amino acids long. The chain's CDR3 is CASSVEVGPWGYTF. Here the CDR3 DNA reads TGTGCCAGCAGCGTAGAAGTGGGGCCCTGGGGCTACACCTTC.

The V gene is TRBV28, the J gene TRBJ1-1, with 7 nucleotides matching TRBD1. Trimming cost V 3 bases and J 4 bases; bases outside gene matches: 5. The CDR3 runs 14 residues. Germline V gene data show CDR1 as MDHEN and CDR2 as SYDVKM. The CDR3 bases are TGTGCCAGCAGTTTTCAACAGGGGAGCACTGAAGCTTTCTTT. Translated, it gives CASSFQQGSTEAFF.

The chain has TRBV6-1 and TRBJ2-7, with D maybe TRBD2 (7 bases). The V end was cut by 7 bases, the J end by 3 bases, with 16 bases between. Germline values: CDR1 MNHNS, CDR2 SASEGT. CDR3 size: 14 residues. The CDR3 DNA reads as TGTGCCAGCACTCCCTGGGAGGGGGTCTACGAGCAGTACTTC. This sequence encodes CASTPWEGVYEQYF.

This rearrangement joins TRBV30 to TRBJ2-1; 7 nucleotides align to TRBD2. This CDR3 region has 16 residues. Germline CDR1 reads GTSNPN; CDR2 reads SVGIG (reference sequence). The junction had 9 bases not matched to a gene; V was cut back by 0 bases and J by 4 bases. In DNA form, the CDR3 reads TGTGCCTGGAGTGTACCCCCTAGCGGAGGGTACAATGAGCAGTTCTTC. Residues: CAWSVPPSGGYNEQFF.

CDR3 region: CASSETTIRGGYTF. CDR3 DNA sequence: TGTGCCAGCAGTGAGACCACCATTCGGGGTGGCTACACCTTC. The chain couples TRBV25-1 to TRBJ1-2, with D unresolved. This CDR3 spans 14 amino acids. From germline, CDR1 is MGHDK and CDR2 SYGVNS. V dropped 3 bases and J dropped 7 bases, with 15 bases sitting between them.

The rearrangement uses TRBV7-9 and TRBJ1-2; no reliable D call. The V and J ends lost 3 bases and 3 bases respectively, with 14 bases between them. CDR1 SEHNR and CDR2 FQNEAQ come from the germline V gene (reference sequence). The CDR3 spans 15 residues. The CDR3 protein is CASSLAPGVYYGYTF. CDR3 nucleotides: TGTGCCAGCAGCTTGGCCCCCGGGGTCTACTATGGCTACACCTTC.

This chain links TRBV18 with TRBJ2-7, with TRBD2 matching 7 bases. Losses at the gene ends were 6 bases for V and 6 bases for J; bases not matched to a gene: 14. The CDR3 contains 15 residues. CDR1 KGHSH and CDR2 LQKENI come from the germline V gene. As DNA, the CDR3 is TGTGCCAGCTCGGGGCCCTGGGGGACTACGGTCGAGCAGTACTTC. This gives the protein CASSGPWGTTVEQYF.

The chain recombines TRBV5-1 with TRBJ2-7; D is unresolved. The CDR3 has 15 residues. The germline CDR1 and CDR2 sequences are SGHRS and YFSETQ. Deletions cut 1 base from V and 3 bases from J, with 14 bases between. CDR3 DNA sequence: TGCGCCAGCAGCTTGAGTGGATCTGCGGTCTACGAGCAGTACTTC. It specifies CASSLSGSAVYEQYF.

The chain has TRBV19 and TRBJ1-2; TRBD1 might be the D (5 bases). This CDR3 comprises 13 residues. V was clipped by 7 bases and J by 6 bases, with 15 bases between them. Germline V gene lookup returns CDR1 LNHDA and CDR2 SQIVND (reference sequence). The CDR3 coding sequence is TGTGCCAGTAAGGAGAGGACACGGGATGGCTACACCTTC. Encoded protein: CASKERTRDGYTF.

V usage is TRBV19 and J usage is TRBJ2-7; 7 bases align to TRBD2. Germline V gene sequence: CDR1 LNHDA, CDR2 SQIVND (reference sequence). The length of the CDR3 is 13 residues. Unmatched junction bases numbered 2, after V lost 3 bases and J lost 3 bases. The CDR3: CASSIAGVYEQYF. CDR3 coding DNA: TGTGCCAGTAGTATCGCGGGAGTCTACGAGCAGTACTTC.

The chain employs TRBV29-1 and TRBJ2-7; no reliable D call. V lost 4 bases to trimming and J lost 4 bases, with 5 bases between them. The CDR3 consists of 10 residues. Germline V gene lookup returns CDR1 SQVTM and CDR2 ANQGSEA. In DNA form, the CDR3 reads TGCAGCGTTGGCACTTACGAGCAGTACTTC. Translating it yields CSVGTYEQYF.

The chain recombines TRBV7-9 with TRBJ2-5; 9 nucleotides agree with TRBD2. After removal of 5 bases from V and 0 bases from J, the junction contained 10 bases not matched to a gene. CDR1 is SEHNR, CDR2 FQNEAQ, per germline (reference sequence). The CDR3 spans 17 residues. The CDR3 DNA is TGTGCCAGCAGCCCCCCTCCGAGCGGGAGGAACCAAGAGACCCAGTACTTC. This sequence encodes CASSPPPSGRNQETQYF.

This sequence joins TRBV19 and TRBJ1-1, with 8 bases aligning to TRBD1. J lost 5 bases, V lost 5 bases, and 7 bases had no gene match. This CDR3 spans 14 amino acids. Germline V gene data show CDR1 as LNHDA and CDR2 as SQIVND (reference sequence). CDR3 sequence (DNA): TGTGCCAGTAGTCCCACAGGGGGTATGACTGAAGCTTTCTTT. Protein: CASSPTGGMTEAFF.

V is TRBV27 and J is TRBJ1-4; no firm D call. Germline assignment: CDR1 MNHEY and CDR2 SMNVEV (reference sequence). Trimming removed 5 bases from V and 5 bases from J, with 15 bases in between. The CDR3 runs to 15 residues. CDR3 coding DNA: TGTGCCAGCAGTCCGGGAAGGCGGGGAAATGAAAAACTGTTTTTT. Translated: CASSPGRRGNEKLFF.

J is TRBJ2-5 and V is TRBV9, with 8 bases lining up with TRBD2. Germline V gives CDR1 SGDLS, CDR2 YYNGEE. The length of the CDR3 is 15 residues. V was clipped by 3 bases and J by 3 bases; unmatched bases: 7. CDR3 residues: CASSGGTSLKETQYF. The CDR3 DNA reads as TGTGCCAGCAGCGGGGGGACTAGTTTAAAAGAGACCCAGTACTTC.

A few counts support this clone. The chain couples TRBV28 to TRBJ2-5; TRBD1 is a possible D gene (5 bases). Germline CDR1 is MDHEN and CDR2 is SYDVKM. The CDR3 contains 12 residues. With 7 bases removed from V and 6 bases from J, the gap between germline ends came to 12 bases. CDR3 in DNA: TGTGCCAGCACCCAGCAGGGCCAGACCCAGTACTTC. Protein sequence: CASTQQGQTQYF.

The chain employs TRBV2 and TRBJ2-3; the D is unclear. The CDR3 sequence is 12 residues long. V lost 1 base to trimming and J lost 12 bases, with 11 bases between them. Germline lookup yields CDR1 SNHLY and CDR2 FYNNEI. CDR3 nucleotides: TGTGCCAGCAGTGAAGAGGCACAGAGACAGTATTTT. It codes for CASSEEAQRQYF.

This clone was recorded a few times. The rearrangement uses TRBV6-5 and TRBJ2-7; D remains ambiguous. The ends were cut back, 0 bases at V and 1 base at J, with 4 bases in the middle. The CDR3 has 13 amino acids. The V gene's germline CDR1 is MNHEY and CDR2 SVGAGI. CDR3 nucleotide sequence: TGTGCCAGCAGTTACTCGCGTTCCTACGAGCAGTACTTC. Protein product: CASSYSRSYEQYF.

The J gene is TRBJ1-3, the V gene TRBV9, with D uncertain. The CDR3 totals 16 residues. Germline lookup yields CDR1 SGDLS and CDR2 YYNGEE. Deletions cut 0 bases from V and 0 bases from J, with 10 bases between. CDR3 DNA sequence: TGTGCCAGCAGCGTAGATCTGGGGAGCTCTGGAAACACCATATATTTT. The encoded protein is CASSVDLGSSGNTIYF.

This clone was observed a handful of times. The chain combines TRBV5-5 with TRBJ2-7; 7 nucleotides align to TRBD2. This CDR3 is 17 amino acids long. Germline V gene lookup returns CDR1 SGHKS and CDR2 YYEKEE (reference sequence). The trim removed 4 bases at V and 3 bases at J, leaving 16 bases unmatched. This CDR3 is CASSPNWIARGGYEQYF. The CDR3 DNA is TGTGCCAGCAGCCCGAACTGGATAGCACGCGGGGGCTACGAGCAGTACTTC.

This clone came up once. The V gene is TRBV5-1, the J gene TRBJ2-5, with TRBD2 as a possible D gene (6 bases). The DNA end lines up better with TRBJ2-7; the J call may be wrong. In germline, CDR1 is SGHRS, CDR2 YFSETQ. The CDR3 totals 15 residues. Written as DNA, the CDR3 is TGCGCCAGCAGCTTGGCCGGGACGGGAGCCTACGAGCAGTACTTC. Its protein product is CASSLAGTGAYEQYF.

The chain has TRBV30 and TRBJ1-6, with TRBD1 as a possible D gene (5 bases). Germline CDR1 is GTSNPN and CDR2 is SVGIG (reference sequence). This CDR3 has 15 residues. V shed 0 bases and J shed 5 bases, with 11 bases lying between them. The CDR3 here is CAWSVRGLNNSPLHF. CDR3 DNA: TGTGCCTGGAGTGTTAGGGGATTGAATAATTCACCCCTCCACTTT. The variable domain in full, with the rest retrieved from reference TRBV30 and TRBJ1-6, is SQTIHQWPATLVQPVGSPLSLECTVEGTSNPNLYWYRQAAGRGLQLLFYSVGIGQISSEVPQNLSASRPQDRQFILSSKKLLLSDSGFYLCAWSVRGLNNSPLHFGNGTRLTVT.

J is TRBJ2-7 and V is TRBV4-1; D possibly corresponds to TRBD2 (6 bases). This CDR3 has 12 amino acids. V was shortened by 2 bases and J by 6 bases, with 8 bases between the two germline ends. From germline, CDR1 is MGHRA and CDR2 YSYEKL. This chain's CDR3 is CASSQPEGEQYF. The CDR3 bases are TGCGCCAGCAGCCAACCGGAGGGCGAGCAGTACTTC.